This T cell receptor (beta chain) comes out of a study of blood T cell repertoires in COVID-19. Looking at the study overall: Sites across the United States, Italy and Spain contributed samples from acute and convalescent COVID-19. In each case, the material was cDNA or gDNA derived from T cells, B-cell-depleted T cells, or PBMCs.

The CDR3 has 18 residues. Germline CDR1 SGHDT, CDR2 YYEEEE. V lost 2 bases to trimming and J lost 0 bases; unmatched junction nucleotides: 11. How the authors handled the data: Scientists estimated how many nucleated cells there were by amplifying reference gene primers. TCRdb's table, derived via immunoSEQ multiplex PCR, lists solely in-frame clones and lacks some. V, J and clone size reflect that table, while D and trimming were determined from the DNA. The top ten clones hold 4% to 5.5% of a sample with some 210,000 clones, approximately 89% of them seen once. V usage is TRBV5-6 and J usage is TRBJ1-3, with 7 positions matching TRBD1. This receptor was taken from a woman between 35 and 50 years old with acute or convalescent COVID-19. Sequences were obtained from peripheral blood. The CDR3 loop reads CASSLGTERPISGNTIYF. The DNA of the CDR3 is TGTGCCAGCAGCTTAGGGACAGAGAGACCAATCTCTGGAAACACCATATATTTT.